The 25 T cell receptor beta chains below were found in one sample sequenced in a study of blood T cells in healthy people across ages. The use of a sample-barcoded 5' primer and a J-beta primer mix characterized a second PCR of 7 to 11 cycles. TCRdb ran MiXCR on the 5' RACE reads and lists one entry per CDR3 protein. This sample carries some 1,500,000 distinct CDR3 sequences, approximately 43% of them seen once, and the ten largest clones take less than 5%. Specimen: blood. These receptors were collected from a woman younger than 35 in good health.

The rearrangement uses TRBV12-3 or TRBV12-4 and TRBJ2-1, with 11 bases identical to TRBD2. J lost 9 bases, V lost 5 bases, and 9 bases had no gene match. The CDR3 contains 15 residues. CDR3 residues: CASSTSGSRSSEQFF. CDR3 coding DNA: TGTGCCAGCAGTACTAGCGGGAGCCGCAGTAGTGAGCAGTTCTTC.

This clonotype was observed many times. This chain uses TRBV28 with TRBJ2-7; perhaps TRBD1 as D (9 bases). CDR1 and CDR2 (germline): MDHEN, SYDVKM. V was trimmed by 4 bases and J by 3 bases, leaving 16 bases between them. The CDR3 is made up of 15 amino acids. The CDR3 sequence is CASSSLAGQGYEQYF. CDR3 in DNA: TGTGCCAGCAGTTCCTTAGCGGGACAGGGCTACGAGCAGTACTTC.

The chain recombines TRBV29-1 with TRBJ2-1; 11 bases align to TRBD2. The CDR3 length is 18 residues. V lost 3 bases and J lost 7; bases outside the gene matches: 17. Germline CDR1 reads SQVTM; CDR2 reads ANQGSEA. The CDR3 DNA is TGCAGCGTTGACGAGGGGGTAGCGGGAGGGGTTTTGGGTAATGAGCAGTTCTTC. Translated, it gives CSVDEGVAGGVLGNEQFF.

V and J are TRBV2 and TRBJ1-2; 7 bases align to TRBD1. Per germline, CDR1 SNHLY and CDR2 FYNNEI. The ends lost 8 bases at V and 8 bases at J; junction bases unmatched: 14. The CDR3 is made up of 14 amino acids. CDR3 sequence: CASVQTWTGVGYTF. Written as DNA, the CDR3 is TGTGCCAGCGTGCAAACCTGGACAGGAGTCGGCTACACCTTC.

The chain uses TRBV7-9 and TRBJ1-5; D is perhaps TRBD1 (6 bases). V lost 5 bases and J lost 9, with 17 bases in between. The CDR3 has 14 amino acids. CDR1 SEHNR and CDR2 FQNEAQ come from the germline V gene (reference sequence). The CDR3 DNA follows: TGTGCCAGCAGCCCCCGGGACAAGCTTTGGCCCCAGCATTTT. Its translation is CASSPRDKLWPQHF.

The rearrangement joins TRBV20-1 to TRBJ2-5; TRBD2 is a possible D gene (5 bases). There are 13 residues in the CDR3. Germline V gene sequence: CDR1 DFQATT, CDR2 SNEGSKA (reference sequence). Trimming took off 1 base at V and 11 bases at J, with 17 bases between the two ends. The CDR3 DNA reads TGCAGTGCTAGAGTTGTTTTGCTCGGGGAGCAGTACTTC. Its protein is CSARVVLLGEQYF.

Regarding this clonotype: The junction departs from the called germline gene at one end, perhaps through a read error. V gene TRBV5-6 combines with J gene TRBJ2-4; D gene unclear. The J call could be wrong; TRBJ2-5 is a better fit for the DNA end. Germline loops: CDR1 SGHDT, CDR2 YYEEEE. This CDR3 comprises 13 residues. The chain's CDR3 is CASGLWNQETQYF. Written as DNA, the CDR3 is TGTGCCAGCGGCTTGTGGAACCAAGAGACCCAGTACTTC.

The J gene is TRBJ2-3, the V gene TRBV2, with 10 positions matching TRBD2. The CDR3 is 16 residues long. Germline values: CDR1 SNHLY, CDR2 FYNNEI. The V gene end was trimmed by 7 bases and the J gene end by 1 base; junction bases not matched to a gene: 8. CDR3: CASTDLGLARTDTQYF. The CDR3 DNA follows: TGTGCCAGCACCGACTTGGGACTAGCGCGCACAGATACGCAGTATTTT.

This clonotype has only a few counts. The rearrangement links TRBV7-6 to TRBJ2-3, with TRBD2 identical over 10 bases. CDR1 is SGHVS, CDR2 FNYEAQ, per germline. The CDR3 runs to 15 residues. With V trimmed by 5 bases and J by 4 bases, 6 bases remained unmatched. Here the CDR3 DNA reads TGTGCCAGCAGCCAGGGACTAGCGAAAGCAGATACGCAGTATTTT. This codes for CASSQGLAKADTQYF. Drawing the rest from reference TRBV7-6 and TRBJ2-3, the complete variable domain is GAGVSQSPRYKVTKRGQDVALRCDPISGHVSLYWYRQALGQGPEFLTYFNYEAQQDKSGLPNDRFSAERPEGSISTLTIQRTEQRDSAMYRCASSQGLAKADTQYFGPGTRLTVL.

This clonotype was found once. The rearrangement joins TRBV10-3 to TRBJ2-4; D may be TRBD1 (5 bases). The J call may be faulty, since TRBJ2-7 better matches the DNA end. Germline values: CDR1 ENHRY, CDR2 SYGVKD. This CDR3 contains 18 residues. CDR3 bases: TGTGCCATCAGTGACACCGTGTACCAGGGTAAGGATTTCCACGAGCAGTACTTC. It codes for CAISDTVYQGKDFHEQYF.

In this sample, this clonotype turned up many times. The chain couples TRBV12-3 or TRBV12-4 to TRBJ1-6; TRBD1 is a possible D gene (6 bases). With 2 bases removed from V and 7 bases from J, the gap between germline ends came to 12 bases. There are 15 residues in the CDR3. The CDR3 nucleotides are TGTGCCAGCAGTTTACAGGCGGGGGCCAATTCACCCCTCCACTTT. Amino acid sequence: CASSLQAGANSPLHF.

This clonotype was observed a single time. The chain combines TRBV20-1 with TRBJ1-5; D gene uncertain. The CDR3 extends over 15 amino acids. CDR1 DFQATT and CDR2 SNEGSKA come from the germline V gene (reference sequence). Trimming removed 0 bases from V and 7 bases from J, with 16 bases in between. Written as DNA, the CDR3 is TGCAGTGCTAGAGATGGGAGAAGCTACGGGCAGCCCCAGCATTTT. This sequence encodes CSARDGRSYGQPQHF.

This rearrangement joins TRBV12-3 or TRBV12-4 to TRBJ2-1, with 12 positions matching TRBD1. The CDR3 is 16 amino acids. After removal of 6 bases from V and 9 bases from J, the junction contained 12 bases not matched to a gene. The CDR3 protein is CASRTKPGQGAGEQFF. Written as DNA, the CDR3 is TGTGCCAGCAGAACTAAACCGGGACAGGGGGCGGGTGAGCAGTTCTTC.

The rearrangement links TRBV20-1 to TRBJ1-5, with TRBD1 as a possible D gene (5 bases). Germline V gene data show CDR1 as DFQATT and CDR2 as SNEGSKA (reference sequence). The CDR3 extends over 15 amino acids. V was pared by 0 bases and J by 1 base, with 10 bases between. In DNA form, the CDR3 reads TGCAGTGCTAGAGAAGGTCGGGGCAGCAATCAGCCCCAGCATTTT. It is translated as CSAREGRGSNQPQHF.

The V call is TRBV11-2, the J call TRBJ2-3; 7 nucleotides agree with TRBD2. The CDR3 consists of 16 residues. Germline loops: CDR1 SGHAT, CDR2 FQNNGV. Unmatched junction bases numbered 7, after V lost 0 bases and J lost 4 bases. The CDR3 loop reads CASSLELRGVSDTQYF. CDR3 in DNA: TGTGCCAGCAGCTTAGAGTTACGGGGGGTTTCAGATACGCAGTATTTT.

The chain carries TRBV29-1 and TRBJ2-7; TRBD1 might be the D (5 bases). CDR1 is SQVTM, CDR2 ANQGSEA, per germline. The ends were cut back, 4 bases at V and 3 bases at J, with 16 bases in the middle. The CDR3 runs to 14 residues. CDR3 DNA sequence: TGCAGCGTTGTGGGCCAGGGAAGTTTCTACGAGCAGTACTTC. It encodes CSVVGQGSFYEQYF.

To note about this clonotype: Sequence at one end of the junction differs from germline and may be a read error. The gene calls are TRBV27 and TRBJ1-1; no definite D call. The CDR3 has 14 residues. Germline V CDR1 and CDR2: MNHEY, SMNVEV (reference sequence). This CDR3 is CASSFNGVNTEAFF. In DNA, the CDR3 is TGTGCCAGCAGTTTCAACGGTGTGAACACTGAGGCTTTCTTT.

This chain connects TRBV7-8 to TRBJ1-2; D remains ambiguous. V was cut by 2 bases and J by 4 bases, with 11 bases left in between. This CDR3 is built from 14 residues. Looked up from germline, CDR1 is SGHVS and CDR2 is FQNEAQ. CDR3 DNA sequence: TGTGCCAGCAGCTTAACCGGGGAGACCTATGGCTACACCTTC. The encoded protein is CASSLTGETYGYTF.

The chain has TRBV11-1 and TRBJ2-2, with D unresolved. The CDR3 is made up of 15 amino acids. V was shortened by 2 bases and J by 2 bases, with 9 bases between the two germline ends. Germline V gene data show CDR1 as SGHAT and CDR2 as FQDESV (reference sequence). The CDR3 sequence: CASSLLRRNTGELFF. CDR3 nucleotide sequence: TGTGCCAGCAGCTTATTACGGAGAAACACCGGGGAGCTGTTTTTT.

The chain joins TRBV12-3 or TRBV12-4 to TRBJ1-5; 8 bases align to TRBD1. This CDR3 spans 16 amino acids. V trimming: 6 bases; J trimming: 3 bases; junction bases outside the gene matches: 10. In DNA form, the CDR3 reads TGTGCCAGCAGCCCTGATTTGGGACAGGTCAATCAGCCCCAGCATTTT. It encodes CASSPDLGQVNQPQHF.

This rearrangement joins TRBV11-2 to TRBJ2-5, with D possibly TRBD1 on 5 matching bases. Trimming shortened V by 3 bases and J by 0 bases, and 14 bases separated the two germline ends. This CDR3 has 16 residues. The V gene's germline CDR1 is SGHAT and CDR2 FQNNGV. The CDR3 spells CASSFQGFGYQETQYF. In nucleotides, the CDR3 is TGTGCCAGCAGCTTCCAGGGATTCGGGTACCAAGAGACCCAGTACTTC.

The genes are TRBV5-1 and TRBJ2-7, with a possible D match to TRBD2 (6 bases). The CDR3 totals 15 residues. The V end was cut by 0 bases, the J end by 0 bases, with 10 bases between. CDR1 is SGHRS, CDR2 YFSETQ, per germline. CDR3 in amino acids: CASSLGSDYSYEQYF. DNA of the CDR3: TGCGCCAGCAGCTTGGGTTCGGACTACTCCTACGAGCAGTACTTC.

This clonotype was counted a few times. This sequence joins TRBV12-3 or TRBV12-4 and TRBJ1-2; D may be TRBD1 (5 bases). The germline V and J ends were trimmed by 2 bases and 5 bases, with 15 bases remaining between them. The CDR3 loop spans 15 amino acids. CDR3 DNA sequence: TGTGCCAGCAGTTTATACCGTGGGGGTTCTTATGGCTACACCTTC. It encodes CASSLYRGGSYGYTF.

The rearrangement uses TRBV10-3 and TRBJ2-5; D remains unclear. The V end was cut by 4 bases, the J end by 11 bases, with 14 bases between. CDR3 length: 12 amino acids. The germline CDR1 and CDR2 sequences are ENHRY and SYGVKD. The CDR3 here is CAISGGSDEQYF. The CDR3, as DNA: TGTGCCATCAGTGGCGGCTCGGATGAGCAGTACTTC.

V gene TRBV7-2 combines with J gene TRBJ2-1, with D perhaps being TRBD1 or TRBD2 (5 bases each). CDR1 and CDR2 (germline): SGHTA, FQGNSA. With 5 bases removed from V and 7 bases from J, the gap between germline ends came to 21 bases. The CDR3 totals 16 residues. The CDR3 nucleotides read TGTGCCAGCAGCCCTAGTCTTTCAGAGGGGACGAATGAGCAGTTCTTC. Its translation: CASSPSLSEGTNEQFF.